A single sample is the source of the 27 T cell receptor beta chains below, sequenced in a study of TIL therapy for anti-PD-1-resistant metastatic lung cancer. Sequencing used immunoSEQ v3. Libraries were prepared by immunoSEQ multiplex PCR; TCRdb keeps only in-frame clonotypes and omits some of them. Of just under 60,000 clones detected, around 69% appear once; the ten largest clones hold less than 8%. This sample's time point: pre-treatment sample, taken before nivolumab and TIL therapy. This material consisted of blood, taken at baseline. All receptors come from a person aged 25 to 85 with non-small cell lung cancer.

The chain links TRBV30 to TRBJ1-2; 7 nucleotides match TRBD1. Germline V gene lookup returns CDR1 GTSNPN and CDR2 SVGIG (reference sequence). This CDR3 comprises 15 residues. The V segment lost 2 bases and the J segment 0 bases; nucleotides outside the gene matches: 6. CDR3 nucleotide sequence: TGTGCCTGGAGTAGGGGGCAGAAAGCTAACTATGGCTACACCTTC. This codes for CAWSRGQKANYGYTF.

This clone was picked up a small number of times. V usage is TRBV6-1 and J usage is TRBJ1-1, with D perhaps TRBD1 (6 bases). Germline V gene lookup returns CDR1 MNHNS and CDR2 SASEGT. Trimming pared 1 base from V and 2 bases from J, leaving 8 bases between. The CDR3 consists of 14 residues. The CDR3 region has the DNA TGTGCCAGCAGTGAAGGGACAGATAACACTGAAGCTTTCTTT. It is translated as CASSEGTDNTEAFF.

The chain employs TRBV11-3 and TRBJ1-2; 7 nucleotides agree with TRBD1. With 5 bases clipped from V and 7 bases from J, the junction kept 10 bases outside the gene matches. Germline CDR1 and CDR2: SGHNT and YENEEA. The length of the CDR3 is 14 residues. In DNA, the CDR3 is TGTGCCAGCAGCCCGTCGACAGGGAACGCTGGCTACACCTTC. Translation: CASSPSTGNAGYTF.

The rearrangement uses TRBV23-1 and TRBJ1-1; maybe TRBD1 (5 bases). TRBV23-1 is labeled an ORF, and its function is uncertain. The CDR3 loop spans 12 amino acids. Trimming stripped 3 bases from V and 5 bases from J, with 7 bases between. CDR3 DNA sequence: TGCGCCAGCAGTCAGGGGGGGACTGAAGCTTTCTTT. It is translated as CASSQGGTEAFF.

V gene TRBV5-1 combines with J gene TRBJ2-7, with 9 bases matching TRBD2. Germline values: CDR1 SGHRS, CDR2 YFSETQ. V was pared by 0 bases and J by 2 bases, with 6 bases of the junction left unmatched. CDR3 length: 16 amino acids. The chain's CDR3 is CASSLASGRWAYEQYF. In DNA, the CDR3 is TGCGCCAGCAGCTTGGCCAGCGGGAGGTGGGCCTACGAGCAGTACTTC.

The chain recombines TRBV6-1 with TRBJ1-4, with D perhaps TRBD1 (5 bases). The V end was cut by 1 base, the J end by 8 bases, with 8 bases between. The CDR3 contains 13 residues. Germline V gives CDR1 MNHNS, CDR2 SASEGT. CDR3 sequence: CASSEVGEEKLFF. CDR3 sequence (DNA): TGTGCCAGCAGTGAAGTAGGGGAGGAAAAACTGTTTTTT.

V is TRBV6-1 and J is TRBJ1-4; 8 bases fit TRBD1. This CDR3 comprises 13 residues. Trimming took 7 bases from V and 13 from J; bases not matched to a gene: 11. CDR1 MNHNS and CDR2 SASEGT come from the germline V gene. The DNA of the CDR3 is TGTGCCAGCAAGGACAGGGCGATGGGTTCACTGTTTTTT. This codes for CASKDRAMGSLFF.

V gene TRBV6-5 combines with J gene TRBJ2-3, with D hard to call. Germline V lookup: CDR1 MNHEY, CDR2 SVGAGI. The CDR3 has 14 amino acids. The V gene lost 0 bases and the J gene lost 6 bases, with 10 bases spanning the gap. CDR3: CASSYSTLGDTQYF. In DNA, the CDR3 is TGTGCCAGCAGTTACTCCACCTTGGGGGATACGCAGTATTTT.

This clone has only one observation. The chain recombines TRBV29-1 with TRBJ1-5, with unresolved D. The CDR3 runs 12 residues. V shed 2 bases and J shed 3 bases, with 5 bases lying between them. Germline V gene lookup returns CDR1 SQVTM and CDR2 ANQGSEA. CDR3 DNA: TGCAGCGTTGAAATAAACAATCAGCCCCAGCATTTT. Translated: CSVEINNQPQHF.

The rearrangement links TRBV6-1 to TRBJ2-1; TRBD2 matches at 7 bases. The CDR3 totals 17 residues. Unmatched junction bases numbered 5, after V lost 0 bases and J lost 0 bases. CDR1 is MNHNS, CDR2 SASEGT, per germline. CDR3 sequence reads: CASSEAAAGSSYNEQFF. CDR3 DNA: TGTGCCAGCAGTGAAGCTGCAGCGGGGAGCTCCTACAATGAGCAGTTCTTC.

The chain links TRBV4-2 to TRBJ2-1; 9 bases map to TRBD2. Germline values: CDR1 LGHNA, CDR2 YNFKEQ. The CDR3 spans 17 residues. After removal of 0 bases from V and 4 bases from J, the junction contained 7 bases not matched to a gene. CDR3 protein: CASSQEGSGGEYNEQFF. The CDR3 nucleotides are TGTGCCAGCAGCCAAGAAGGTAGCGGGGGAGAATACAATGAGCAGTTCTTC.

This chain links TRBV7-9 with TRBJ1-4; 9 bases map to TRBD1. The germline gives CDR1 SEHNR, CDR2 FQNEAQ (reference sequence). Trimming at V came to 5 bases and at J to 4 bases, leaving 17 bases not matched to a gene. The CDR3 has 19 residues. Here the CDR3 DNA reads TGTGCCAGCAGCATCGCTTCCGGGACAGGGAATGGTATTAATGAAAAACTGTTTTTT. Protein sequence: CASSIASGTGNGINEKLFF.

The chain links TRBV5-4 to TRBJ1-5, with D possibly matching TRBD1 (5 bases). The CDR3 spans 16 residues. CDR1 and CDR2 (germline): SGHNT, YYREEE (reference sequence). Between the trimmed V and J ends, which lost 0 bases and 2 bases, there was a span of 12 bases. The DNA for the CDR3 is TGTGCCAGCAGCTTGGGCGGGGACGGAGGCAATCAGCCCCAGCATTTT. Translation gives CASSLGGDGGNQPQHF. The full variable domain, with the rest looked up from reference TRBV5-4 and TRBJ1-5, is ETGVTQSPTHLIKTRGQQVTLRCSSQSGHNTVSWYQQALGQGPQFIFQYYREEENGRGNFPPRFSGLQFPNYSSELNVNALELDDSALYLCASSLGGDGGNQPQHFGDGTRLSIL.

The CDR3 DNA follows: TGTGCCAGCAGTAGAGGACTAGCGGGAGACAATGAGCAGTTCTTC. It encodes CASSRGLAGDNEQFF. The chain employs TRBV6-1 and TRBJ2-1; 13 nucleotides agree with TRBD2. The CDR3 has 15 amino acids. The germline CDR1 and CDR2 sequences are MNHNS and SASEGT. Trimming took 5 bases from V and 5 from J; bases not matched to a gene: 3.

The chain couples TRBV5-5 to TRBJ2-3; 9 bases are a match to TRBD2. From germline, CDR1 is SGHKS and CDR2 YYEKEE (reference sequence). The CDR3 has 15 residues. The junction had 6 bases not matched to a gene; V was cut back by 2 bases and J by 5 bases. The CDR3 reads CASSFLSGGQDTQYF. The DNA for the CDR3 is TGTGCCAGCAGCTTCCTTAGCGGGGGACAAGATACGCAGTATTTT.

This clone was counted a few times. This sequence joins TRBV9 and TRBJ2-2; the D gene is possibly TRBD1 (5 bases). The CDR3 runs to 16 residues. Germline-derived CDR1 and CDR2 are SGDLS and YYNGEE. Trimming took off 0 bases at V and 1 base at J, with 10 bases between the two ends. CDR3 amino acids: CASSVGQRGNTGELFF. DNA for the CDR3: TGTGCCAGCAGCGTAGGCCAAAGGGGGAACACCGGGGAGCTGTTTTTT.

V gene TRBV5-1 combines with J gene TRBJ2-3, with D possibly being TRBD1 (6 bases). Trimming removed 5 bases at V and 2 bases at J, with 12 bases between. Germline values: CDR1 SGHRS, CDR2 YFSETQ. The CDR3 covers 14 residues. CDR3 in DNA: TGCGCCAGCAGGTACCCAGGGGACACAGATACGCAGTATTTT. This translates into CASRYPGDTDTQYF.

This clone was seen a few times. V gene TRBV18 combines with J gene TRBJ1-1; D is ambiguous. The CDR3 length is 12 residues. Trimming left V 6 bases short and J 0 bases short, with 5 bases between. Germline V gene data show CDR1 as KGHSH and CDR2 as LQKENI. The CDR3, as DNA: TGTGCCAGCTCGGGAATGAACACTGAAGCTTTCTTT. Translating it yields CASSGMNTEAFF.

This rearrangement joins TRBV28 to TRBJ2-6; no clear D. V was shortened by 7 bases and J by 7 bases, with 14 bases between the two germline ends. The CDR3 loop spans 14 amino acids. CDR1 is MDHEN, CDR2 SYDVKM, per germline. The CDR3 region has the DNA TGTGCCAGCACCAACCGGGCCCGCGCCAACGTCCTGACTTTC. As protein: CASTNRARANVLTF.

The CDR3 region has the DNA TGTGCCATCAAACAGAGCGGGGCCAATGAGCAGTTCTTC. Its translation: CAIKQSGANEQFF. V usage is TRBV10-3 and J usage is TRBJ2-1; 7 bases align to TRBD2. Germline-derived CDR1 and CDR2 are ENHRY and SYGVKD. This CDR3 spans 13 amino acids. The junction had 6 bases not matched to a gene; V was cut back by 7 bases and J by 6 bases.

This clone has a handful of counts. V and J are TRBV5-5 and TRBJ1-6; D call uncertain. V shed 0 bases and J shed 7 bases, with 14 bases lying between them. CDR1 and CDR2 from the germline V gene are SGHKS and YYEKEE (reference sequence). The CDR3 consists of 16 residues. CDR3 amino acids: CASSLGLAPENSPLHF. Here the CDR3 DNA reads TGTGCCAGCAGCTTGGGTCTCGCGCCAGAGAATTCACCCCTCCACTTT.

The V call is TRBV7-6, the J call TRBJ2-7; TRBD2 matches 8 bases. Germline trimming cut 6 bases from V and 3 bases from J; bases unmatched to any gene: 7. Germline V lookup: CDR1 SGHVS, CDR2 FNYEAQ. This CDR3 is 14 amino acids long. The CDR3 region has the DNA TGTGCCAGCAGATTTACTAGCGGATACTACGAGCAGTACTTC. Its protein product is CASRFTSGYYEQYF.

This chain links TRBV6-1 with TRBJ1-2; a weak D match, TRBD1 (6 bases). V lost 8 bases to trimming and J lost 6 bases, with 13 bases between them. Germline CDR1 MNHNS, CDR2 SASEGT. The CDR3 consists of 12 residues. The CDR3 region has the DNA TGTGCCAGCGCCTGGGGGCAGAATGGCTACACCTTC. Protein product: CASAWGQNGYTF.

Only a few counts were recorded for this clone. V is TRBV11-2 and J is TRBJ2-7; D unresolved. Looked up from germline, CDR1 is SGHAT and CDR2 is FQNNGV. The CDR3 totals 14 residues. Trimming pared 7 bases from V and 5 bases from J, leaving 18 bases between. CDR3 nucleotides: TGTGCCAGCACCCCCATAGTCACAAGCCACGAGCAGTACTTC. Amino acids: CASTPIVTSHEQYF.

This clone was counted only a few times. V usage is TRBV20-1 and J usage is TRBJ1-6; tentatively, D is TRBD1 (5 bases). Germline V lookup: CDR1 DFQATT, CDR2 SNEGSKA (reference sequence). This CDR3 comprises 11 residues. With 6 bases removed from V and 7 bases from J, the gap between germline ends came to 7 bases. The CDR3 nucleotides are TGCAGTGCCAAGGGGAATTCACCCCTCCACTTT. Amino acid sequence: CSAKGNSPLHF.

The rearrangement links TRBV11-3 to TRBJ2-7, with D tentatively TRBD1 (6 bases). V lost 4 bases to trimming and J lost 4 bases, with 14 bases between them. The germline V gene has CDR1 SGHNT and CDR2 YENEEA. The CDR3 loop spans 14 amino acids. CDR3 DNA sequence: TGTGCCAGCAGCTCCCAGGGGATTGGGTACGAGCAGTACTTC. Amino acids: CASSSQGIGYEQYF.

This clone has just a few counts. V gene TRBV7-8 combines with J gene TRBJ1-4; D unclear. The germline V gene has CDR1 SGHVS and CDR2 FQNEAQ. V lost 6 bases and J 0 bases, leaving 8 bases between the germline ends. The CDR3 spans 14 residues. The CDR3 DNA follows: TGTGCCAGCAGTTTGACCGCAACTAATGAAAAACTGTTTTTT. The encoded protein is CASSLTATNEKLFF.